Listed below are T cell receptor beta chains from one sample, sequenced in a study of T cell responses to AZD1222 COVID-19 vaccine. Clones were sequenced by immunoSEQ multiplex PCR, and TCRdb holds only the in-frame ones, with some missing. The data hold over 60,000 clones, with roughly 84% observed a single time. Material: peripheral blood, obtained on day 0 of AZD1222 vaccination. The receptors were sampled from an adult in good health. Each CDR3 is given with its conserved first and last residue. The D gene is left open where the match is weak. Expanded clones get a size class; other rows say once, few or many, or leave the size out.

j_gene | abundance | v_gene | d_gene | CDR3aa | CDR3nt
TRBJ1-4 | . | TRBV7-2 | TRBD1 | CASSLTGNLGEKLFF | TGTGCCAGCAGCTTGACAGGGAATTTGGGTGAAAAACTGTTTTTT
TRBJ2-3 | . | TRBV28 | TRBD2 | CASSPQRGGPADTQYF | TGTGCCAGCAGTCCCCAGCGGGGGGGCCCAGCGGATACGCAGTATTTT
TRBJ1-1 | . | TRBV6-6 | . | CASRVTNMNTEAFF | TGTGCCAGCAGGGTGACAAATATGAACACTGAAGCTTTCTTT
TRBJ1-1 | once | TRBV5-1 | . | CASSPARANTEAFF | TGCGCCAGCAGCCCGGCCCGGGCGAACACTGAAGCTTTCTTT
TRBJ1-2 | once | TRBV7-2 | . | CASSLDGQGLGGYTF | TGTGCCAGCAGCTTAGATGGTCAGGGACTCGGGGGCTACACCTTC
TRBJ2-2 | . | TRBV5-1 | . | CASSSGQNTGELFF | TGCGCCAGCAGCTCGGGACAGAACACCGGGGAGCTGTTTTTT
TRBJ2-1 | few | TRBV20-1 | . | CSASGGGYNEQFF | TGCAGTGCTAGTGGAGGTGGCTACAATGAGCAGTTCTTC
TRBJ1-5 | few | TRBV27 | TRBD1 | CASSQQGQANQPQHF | TGTGCCAGCAGTCAACAGGGACAGGCAAATCAGCCCCAGCATTTT
TRBJ1-3 | . | TRBV30 | . | CAWTPENTIYF | TGTGCCTGGACTCCAGAAAACACCATATATTTT
TRBJ1-2 | . | TRBV12-3/TRBV12-4 | . | CASSSLRGSGYTF | TGTGCCAGCAGTTCCCTTCGCGGATCTGGCTACACCTTC
TRBJ1-1 | . | TRBV15 | . | CATSSIQGNTEAFF | TGTGCCACCAGCAGCATCCAAGGGAACACTGAAGCTTTCTTT
TRBJ1-1 | . | TRBV5-6 | TRBD1 | CASSSSSGQGTEAFF | TGTGCCAGCAGCTCTAGCTCGGGACAGGGAACTGAAGCTTTCTTT
TRBJ1-5 | . | TRBV7-2 | TRBD1 | CASSLSSGTGAFLPQHF | TGTGCCAGCAGCCTTAGTTCCGGGACAGGGGCCTTCCTGCCCCAGCATTTT
TRBJ2-3 | . | TRBV16 | . | CASSQRDPLNADTQYF | TGTGCCAGCAGCCAACGGGACCCACTCAATGCAGATACGCAGTATTTT
TRBJ1-2 | . | TRBV20-1 | . | CSAPMGYGYTF | TGCAGTGCTCCGATGGGCTATGGCTACACCTTC
TRBJ2-7 | . | TRBV19 | TRBD1 | CASSRHQRQGASYEQYF | TGTGCCAGTAGTAGACATCAGCGACAGGGGGCATCCTACGAGCAGTACTTC
TRBJ2-2 | medium-sized | TRBV7-3 | TRBD2 | CASSLLAGTGELFF | TGTGCCAGCAGCTTACTAGCGGGCACCGGGGAGCTGTTTTTT
TRBJ1-2 | . | TRBV20-1 | . | CSASSQAGYGYTF | TGCAGTGCTAGTAGTCAGGCCGGCTATGGCTACACCTTC
TRBJ1-1 | . | TRBV19 | . | CASSIILGPNTEAFF | TGTGCCAGTAGTATTATTTTGGGACCGAACACTGAAGCTTTCTTT
TRBJ2-5 | . | TRBV28 | TRBD2 | CASSVSGGGETQYF | TGTGCCAGCAGCGTTAGCGGGGGCGGGGAGACCCAGTACTTC
TRBJ1-4 | . | TRBV30 | . | CAWSVGGAQEKLFF | TGTGCCTGGAGTGTAGGAGGGGCACAGGAAAAACTGTTTTTT
TRBJ2-5 | . | TRBV5-6 | . | CASSTFGGRETQYF | TGTGCCAGCAGCACCTTTGGGGGGCGGGAGACCCAGTACTTC
TRBJ1-5 | . | TRBV24-1 | . | CATSGARRLLYSNQPQHF | TGTGCCACCAGTGGCGCTCGGCGACTGTTATATAGCAATCAGCCCCAGCATTTT
TRBJ1-6 | . | TRBV10-2 | . | CASTGTSNSPLHF | TGCGCCAGCACCGGGACAAGTAATTCACCCCTCCACTTT
TRBJ1-5 | . | TRBV6-9 | . | CASGLKGSNQPQHF | TGTGCCAGCGGACTCAAAGGGAGCAATCAGCCCCAGCATTTT
TRBJ1-3 | . | TRBV3-1/TRBV3-2 | . | CASSQGHLNTIYF | TGTGCCAGCAGCCAAGGGCATTTAAACACCATATATTTT
TRBJ1-1 | . | TRBV2 | TRBD1 | CASNLIGTGGSEAFF | TGTGCCAGCAACCTCATTGGGACAGGGGGCAGCGAAGCTTTCTTT
TRBJ1-4 | . | TRBV2 | . | CASTGGGMDEKLFF | TGTGCCAGCACGGGGGGCGGGATGGATGAAAAACTGTTTTTT
TRBJ2-1 | . | TRBV7-2 | . | CASSGAGSWTDEQFF | TGTGCCAGCAGTGGGGCAGGGTCTTGGACCGATGAGCAGTTCTTC